This TCR beta chain was recorded in a study of T cells in Graves' hyperthyroidism and ophthalmopathy. Whole-study context: Peripheral blood was collected at initial diagnosis, before any treatment. Study outcomes and limitations: A 13 V-J model separated ophthalmopathy from stable hyperthyroidism. Blood shared most expanded thyroid clonotypes above 0.001.

TCR beta CDR3 region amplification was performed from RNA transcripts. The HTBI primer set served for first-round RT-PCR of the TCR CDR3. TCRdb ran MiXCR on the multiplex PCR reads and lists one entry per CDR3 protein. This table holds about 770,000 distinct CDR3 sequences, under 20% found once. This clonotype was observed a few times. Antigen specificity is unknown. The ends lost 5 bases at V and 8 bases at J; junction bases unmatched: 8. The CDR3 is 14 amino acids. Germline loops: CDR1 MNHNS, CDR2 SASEGT. The source of this sequence is a woman between 50 and 59 years old with Graves' hyperthyroidism that later progressed to Graves' ophthalmopathy. The V and J genes are TRBV6-1 and TRBJ1-5, with 8 bases lining up with TRBD1. The sample consisted of blood. The CDR3, as DNA: TGTGCCAGCAGTTATCAGGGGGCAGTTGAGCCCCAGCATTTT. Translating it yields CASSYQGAVEPQHF.